This passage covers 10 T cell receptor beta chains from one sample sequenced in a study of shared clonotypes between healthy human individuals. TCRdb keeps only in-frame clones here, not all; method: immunoSEQ multiplex PCR. This sample carries approximately 480,000 clones, about three quarters of them seen once, and the ten largest clones take 12%. The sample comprised PBMCs. These receptors were obtained from a woman in her thirties or forties in good health. Some clones in this sample may be carry-over from other donors' samples.

The CDR3 DNA is TGTGCCAGCAGCTTATATGCACAGGGGAACAATGAGCAGTTCTTC. It codes for CASSLYAQGNNEQFF. This sequence joins TRBV7-3 and TRBJ2-1; 7 bases fit TRBD1. Germline V gene lookup returns CDR1 SGHTA and CDR2 FQGTGA. The CDR3 is 15 residues long. With V trimmed by 2 bases and J by 5 bases, 6 bases remained unmatched.

The J gene is TRBJ2-3, the V gene TRBV28; the D is unclear. The V gene's germline CDR1 is MDHEN and CDR2 SYDVKM. The CDR3 runs 12 residues. Trimming took off 2 bases at V and 10 bases at J, with 10 bases between the two ends. CDR3 region: CASSLDPLAQYF. For the CDR3, the DNA is TGTGCCAGCAGTTTAGACCCGCTGGCGCAGTATTTT.

J is TRBJ2-7 and V is TRBV4-1; 7 nucleotides agree with TRBD1. The CDR3 extends over 14 amino acids. V shed 3 bases and J 4 bases; nucleotides not matched to a gene: 6. The V gene's germline CDR1 is MGHRA and CDR2 YSYEKL. DNA for the CDR3: TGCGCCAGCAGCCAGGGACAGCTGTTTTACGAGCAGTACTTC. It yields the protein CASSQGQLFYEQYF.

The chain has TRBV28 and TRBJ2-5; 7 bases are shared with TRBD1. The ends lost 5 bases at V and 3 bases at J; junction bases unmatched: 15. The CDR3 runs 17 residues. CDR1 is MDHEN, CDR2 SYDVKM, per germline. CDR3 coding DNA: TGTGCCAGCAGTACAACAGGGGCCGCGCCAAGAGAAGAGACCCAGTACTTC. It yields the protein CASSTTGAAPREETQYF.

The rearrangement uses TRBV27 and TRBJ1-1; unclear D gene. The CDR3 spans 14 residues. Trimming shortened V by 3 bases and J by 11 bases, and 19 bases separated the two germline ends. Germline V lookup: CDR1 MNHEY, CDR2 SMNVEV (reference sequence). CDR3 coding DNA: TGTGCCAGCAGTTTTAGCGCAGGTACACGCTTGGCTTTCTTT. Amino acids: CASSFSAGTRLAFF.

The chain employs TRBV28 and TRBJ2-5; the D call may be TRBD1 or TRBD2 (5 bases each). The DNA end favors TRBJ2-7, so the J call may be wrong. The CDR3 spans 14 residues. CDR1 and CDR2 from the germline V gene are MDHEN and SYDVKM. CDR3 sequence: CASRPPGPSYEQYF. The DNA of the CDR3 is TGTGCCAGCAGACCACCGGGACCATCCTACGAGCAGTACTTC.

The V call is TRBV18, the J call TRBJ1-2; 8 nucleotides agree with TRBD1. Germline CDR1 KGHSH, CDR2 LQKENI. The CDR3 is 13 amino acids. J lost 4 bases, V lost 2 bases, and 0 bases had no gene match. The CDR3 coding sequence is TGTGCCAGCTCACCAGGGACAGGCTATGGCTACACCTTC. Amino acids: CASSPGTGYGYTF.

In its sample, this clone was seen many times. The chain carries TRBV18 and TRBJ1-6; D is ambiguous. Trimming removed 2 bases at V and 7 bases at J, with 3 bases between. Germline loops: CDR1 KGHSH, CDR2 LQKENI. This CDR3 is 12 amino acids long. CDR3 coding DNA: TGTGCCAGCTCACCAGGGAATTCACCCCTCCACTTT. Translation gives CASSPGNSPLHF.

The chain couples TRBV7-2 to TRBJ1-1; D not resolved. Germline loops: CDR1 SGHTA, CDR2 FQGNSA. CDR3 size: 15 residues. V lost 4 bases and J lost 3, with 15 bases in between. The CDR3 loop is CASSSSPGEYTEAFF. CDR3 bases: TGTGCCAGCAGCTCATCCCCCGGGGAGTACACTGAAGCTTTCTTT.

This clone was counted a single time. The CDR3 region is CASSAYTDTQYF. CDR3 sequence (DNA): TGTGCCAGCAGCGCTTACACAGATACGCAGTATTTT. This sequence joins TRBV9 and TRBJ2-3; the D is unclear. Germline CDR1 is SGDLS and CDR2 is YYNGEE. The V gene lost 3 bases and the J gene lost 2 bases, with 4 bases spanning the gap. This CDR3 contains 12 residues.